This T cell receptor beta chain appears in the sequencing data of a study of shared clonotypes between healthy human individuals. Study-level information: Each donor's CD4 naive and CD4 memory cells filled three plates apiece, CD8 naive two, and CD8 memory one. Study observations and caveats: Exclusively blood specimens were collected; tissue repertoires likely differ. Naive subsets, compared against memory subsets, generally had larger estimated richness values.

The deep-level immunoSEQ assay was used. Sequencing was performed with immunoSEQ multiplex PCR; in TCRdb, only in-frame clones are kept and a portion is missing. Of about 2.5 million clones in the sample, 85% to 95% are singletons; the top ten hold around 0.38%. Notes on this clone: Its antigen remains unknown.

J was trimmed by 2 bases and V by 4 bases; bases with no gene match: 5. This CDR3 spans 15 amino acids. Germline V lookup: CDR1 MNHNS, CDR2 SASEGT. The chain uses TRBV6-1 and TRBJ2-7; 10 bases are a match to TRBD1. Sequencing input: naive CD4+ T cells from PBMCs. Subset described: CD45RA+ positively selected. The TCR originated in a man between 18 and 29 years old in good health. Some clones in this sample may be carry-over from other donors' samples. The CDR3 protein is CASSAGQGVTYEQYF. In DNA form, the CDR3 reads TGTGCCAGCAGTGCAGGACAGGGGGTTACCTACGAGCAGTACTTC.